What follows is one T cell receptor beta chain and its context. Its antigen is currently unknown. The CDR3 covers 16 residues. The germline gives CDR1 SNHLY, CDR2 FYNNEI. V lost 1 base and J lost 9; bases outside the gene matches: 11. The data derive from a study of beta chain features in type 1 diabetes. Study conclusions and caveats: Among all four CD4+ subsets, Type 1 diabetes patients had TCRB CDR3s that were moderately but significantly shorter.

What was sequenced were expressed TCRB transcripts, since all of the isolated RNA had been reverse transcribed. Here immunoSEQ multiplex PCR was the method, and the copy in TCRdb shows in-frame clones only, minus some. The sample consists of nearly 700,000 clones, over 10% of them appearing once. Sequencing was performed on naive CD4+ T cells from blood. The chain carries TRBV2 and TRBJ1-5; 8 positions match TRBD1. The TCR originated in a man in his late teens or twenties with type 1 diabetes. The CDR3 sequence is CASSEVGTGLLGPQHF. The CDR3 nucleotides are TGTGCCAGCAGTGAAGTGGGGACAGGCCTTTTGGGGCCCCAGCATTTT.